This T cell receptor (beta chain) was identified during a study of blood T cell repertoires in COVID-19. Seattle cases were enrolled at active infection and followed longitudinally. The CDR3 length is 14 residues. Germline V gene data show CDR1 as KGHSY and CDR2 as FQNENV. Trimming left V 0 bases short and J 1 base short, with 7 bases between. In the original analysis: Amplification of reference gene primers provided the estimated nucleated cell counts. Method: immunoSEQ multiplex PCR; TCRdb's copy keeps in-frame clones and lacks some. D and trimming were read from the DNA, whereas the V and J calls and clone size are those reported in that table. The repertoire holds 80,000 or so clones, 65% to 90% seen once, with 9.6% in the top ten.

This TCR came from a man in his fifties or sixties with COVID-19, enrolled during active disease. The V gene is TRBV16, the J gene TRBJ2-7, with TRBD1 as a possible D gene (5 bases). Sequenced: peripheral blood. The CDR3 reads CASSQSQGSYEQYF. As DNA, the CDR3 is TGTGCCAGCAGCCAATCTCAGGGATCCTACGAGCAGTACTTC. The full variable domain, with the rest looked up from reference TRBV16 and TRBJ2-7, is GEEVAQTPKHLVRGEGQKAKLYCAPIKGHSYVFWYQQVLKNEFKFLISFQNENVFDETGMPKERFSAKCLPNSPCSLEIQATKLEDSAVYFCASSQSQGSYEQYFGPGTRLTVT.